The following is a T cell receptor (beta chain) sequence with its context. The antigen is unknown. This entry is derived from a study of T cell responses to AZD1222 COVID-19 vaccine. The V end lost 9 bases, the J end lost 0 bases, and 6 bases lay between the germline ends. Looked up from germline, CDR1 is MDHEN and CDR2 is SYDVKM. The CDR3 spans 13 residues. Overall study findings and caveats: In a largely white British group with more females than males, clonal diversity was possibly underestimated. Only a handful of AZD1222 recipients, roughly six in all, had baseline seropositivity. The peak T cell response came first, and repertoires were sampled only after it. Spike-wide vaccine-associated CD4 TCRs dominated at 160-218 and 743-854.

The data were produced by immunoSEQ multiplex PCR, yet TCRdb's version contains in-frame clones alone and is incomplete. The sample includes just over 20,000 clones, approximately 80% of them seen just once. The V call is TRBV28, the J call TRBJ2-6, with no clear D. This clonotype was obtained from an adult in good health. Material: peripheral blood, obtained on day 0 of AZD1222 vaccination. The CDR3 loop reads CASLPSGANVLTF. CDR3 bases: TGTGCCAGTTTACCCTCTGGGGCCAACGTCCTGACTTTC.